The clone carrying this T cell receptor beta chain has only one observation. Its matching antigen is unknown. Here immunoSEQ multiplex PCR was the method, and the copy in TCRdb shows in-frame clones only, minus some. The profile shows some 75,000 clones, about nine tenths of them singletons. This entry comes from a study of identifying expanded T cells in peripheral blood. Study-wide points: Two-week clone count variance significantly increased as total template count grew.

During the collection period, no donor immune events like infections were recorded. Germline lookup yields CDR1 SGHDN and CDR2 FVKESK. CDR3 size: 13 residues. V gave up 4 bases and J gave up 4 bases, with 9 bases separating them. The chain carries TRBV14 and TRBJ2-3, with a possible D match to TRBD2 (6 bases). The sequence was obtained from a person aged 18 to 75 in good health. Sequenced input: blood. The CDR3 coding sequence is TGTGCCAGCAGCCCACTAGCAGCAGATACGCAGTATTTT. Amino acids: CASSPLAADTQYF. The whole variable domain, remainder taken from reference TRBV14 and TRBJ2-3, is EAGVTQFPSHSVIEKGQTVTLRCDPISGHDNLYWYRRVMGKEIKFLLHFVKESKQDESGMPNNRFLAERTGGTYSTLKVQPAELEDSGVYFCASSPLAADTQYFGPGTRLTVL.